The text below deals with one T cell receptor (beta chain). The target antigen is unknown. Germline V gene sequence: CDR1 SGHRS, CDR2 YFSETQ. The ends were cut back, 4 bases at V and 7 bases at J, with 20 bases in the middle. This CDR3 is built from 15 residues. This sample is part of a study of cytomegalovirus exposure and HLA in healthy donors. Study as a whole: There were under 140 million unique TCR beta sequences, drawn from approximately 180 million T cells, in an earlier analysis. Clustering assigned 81% of the roughly 430 genotyped donors to the Caucasian-associated ancestry cluster. Findings and caveats of the study: Solely CMV serostatus was available to characterize immune exposure.

The primer mix had 60 Vbeta and 13 Jbeta primers. Some clones are missing from TCRdb's copy, which holds only in-frame ones; the method was immunoSEQ multiplex PCR. The repertoire has 150,000 to 200,000 clones, about 12% of them found once; the top ten carry about 7.8%. The sequenced sample was PBMCs. The sequence was collected from a man aged 50 to 60 in good health and CMV-seropositive. The rearrangement links TRBV5-1 to TRBJ1-2, with a possible D match to TRBD1 (5 bases). DNA for the CDR3: TGCGCCAGCAGCCGGGAGGCACGCGCAAGGGGTGGCTACACCTTC. The encoded protein is CASSREARARGGYTF.